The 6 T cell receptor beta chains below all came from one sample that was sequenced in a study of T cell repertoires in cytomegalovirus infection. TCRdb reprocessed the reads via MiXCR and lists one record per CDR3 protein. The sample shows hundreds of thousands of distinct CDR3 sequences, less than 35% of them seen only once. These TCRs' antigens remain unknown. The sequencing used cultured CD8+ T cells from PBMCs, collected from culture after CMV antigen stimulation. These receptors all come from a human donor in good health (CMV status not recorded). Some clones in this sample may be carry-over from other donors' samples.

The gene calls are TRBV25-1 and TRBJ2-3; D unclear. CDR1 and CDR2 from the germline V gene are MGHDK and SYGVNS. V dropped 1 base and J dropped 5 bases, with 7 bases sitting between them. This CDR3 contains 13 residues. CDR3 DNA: TGTGCCAGCAGTGAATGGACCGGAGATACGCAGTATTTT. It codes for CASSEWTGDTQYF.

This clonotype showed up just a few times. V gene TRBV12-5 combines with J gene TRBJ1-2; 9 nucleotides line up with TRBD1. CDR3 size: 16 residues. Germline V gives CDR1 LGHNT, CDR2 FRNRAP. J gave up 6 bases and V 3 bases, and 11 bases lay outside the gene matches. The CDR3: CASGFYPGTGWDGYTF. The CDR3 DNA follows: TGTGCTAGTGGTTTCTACCCAGGGACAGGGTGGGATGGCTACACCTTC.

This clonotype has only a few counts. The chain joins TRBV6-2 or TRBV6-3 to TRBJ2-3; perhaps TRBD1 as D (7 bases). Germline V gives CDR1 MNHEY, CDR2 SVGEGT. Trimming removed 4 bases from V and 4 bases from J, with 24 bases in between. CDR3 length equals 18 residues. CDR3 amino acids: CASSLGFWGADRADTQYF. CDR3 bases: TGTGCCAGCAGTTTGGGATTTTGGGGGGCTGACAGGGCAGATACGCAGTATTTT.

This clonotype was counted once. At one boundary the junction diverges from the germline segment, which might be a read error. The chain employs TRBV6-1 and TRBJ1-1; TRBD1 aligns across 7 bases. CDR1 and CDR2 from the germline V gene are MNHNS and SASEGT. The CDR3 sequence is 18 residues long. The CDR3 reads CVSPKAGRTGARGTEAFF. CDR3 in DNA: TGTGTCAGCCCAAAAGCAGGAAGAACAGGGGCGCGTGGCACTGAAGCTTTCTTT.

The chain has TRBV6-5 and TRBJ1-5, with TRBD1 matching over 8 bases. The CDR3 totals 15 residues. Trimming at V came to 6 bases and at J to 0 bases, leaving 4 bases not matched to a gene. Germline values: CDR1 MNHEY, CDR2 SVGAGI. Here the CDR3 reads CASRRTGSSNQPQHF. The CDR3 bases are TGTGCCAGCAGGCGGACAGGGAGTAGCAATCAGCCCCAGCATTTT.

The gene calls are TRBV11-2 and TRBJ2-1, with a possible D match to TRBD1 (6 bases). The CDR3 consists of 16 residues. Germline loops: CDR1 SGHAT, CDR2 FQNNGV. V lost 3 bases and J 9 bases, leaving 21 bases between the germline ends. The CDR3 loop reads CASSLTSGVVRGEQFF. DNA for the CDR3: TGTGCCAGCAGCTTGACCTCAGGGGTTGTTCGAGGTGAGCAGTTCTTC.